The sequence of this TCR beta chain was determined in a study of CD8+CD57+ T cells in acquired aplastic anemia. Study-wide background: Recorded DNA amounts for sorted CD4+ and CD8+ cells had an average of approximately 3 ug.

CDR1 is KGHDR and CDR2 is SFDVKD in the germline V gene. Trimming shortened V by 1 base and J by 12 bases, and 6 bases separated the two germline ends. CDR3 size: 11 residues. In its sample, this clonotype was seen many times. Using genomic DNA as the template, TCR beta VDJ and CDR3 profiling was carried out. MiXCR, run by TCRdb on the reads, gives a single entry per CDR3 protein. The top ten clones hold 1.1% of a sample with 200,000 to 250,000 distinct CDR3 sequences, 30% to 40% of them seen once. The source material was sorted CD4+, CD8+, or CD8+CD57+ T cells (not recorded which) from PBMCs. The V call is TRBV24-1, the J call TRBJ2-1; D is unclear. The clonotype was recovered from a human donor in good health, serving as a control. DNA for the CDR3: TGTGCCACCAGTGATTTAGAAGGGCAGTTCTTC. Protein: CATSDLEGQFF.